This T cell receptor (beta chain) comes out of a study of tissue T cells after allogeneic stem cell transplantation. This clone was seen a few times. What it recognizes is unknown. Gene names are mouse gene names. The CDR3 is cut off 1 residue early in the read; its end comes from the germline J gene. Time point of the sample: mouse harvest day 14 after allogeneic transplant. Mouse grafts combined 10^7 T-cell-depleted bone marrow cells with 10^6 splenic CD5+ T cells. Tissues came from B6→BALB/c major-mismatch GVHD mice at day 7 or 14. Generated by immunoSEQ multiplex PCR, the TCRdb table keeps only in-frame clones and is missing some. This sample has 7,500 to 8,500 clones; roughly 38% occur once, and the top ten carry under 4%. Study-wide results and caveats: Anatomically similar tissues had similar TCR repertoires within each patient. Few T cell clones were shared across patients, but motif clusters showed tissue-specific shared signatures.

The V gene end was trimmed by 1 base and the J gene end by 6 bases; junction bases not matched to a gene: 2. The germline V gene encodes CDR1 SNHLY and CDR2 FYNGKV (reference sequence). The CDR3 spans 14 residues. This chain links TRBV3 with TRBJ1-4, with 7 bases identical to TRBD1. The receptor comes from a female BALB/c mouse given C57BL/6 T cells with graft-versus-host disease after an allogeneic hematopoietic cell transplant. The sequenced material came from skin. The CDR3 sequence is CASSLEGAHERLFF. The CDR3 bases that were read are TGTGCCAGCAGCTTAGAGGGGGCGCACGAAAGATTATTT. Looking up the rest from reference TRBV3 and TRBJ1-4 gives the full variable domain: GPKVLQIPSHQIIDMGQMVTLNCDPVSNHLYFYWYKQILGQQMEFLVNFYNGKVMEKSKLFKDQFSVERPDGSYFTLKIQPTALEDSAVYFCASSLEGAHERLFFGHGTKLSVL.